The entry below gives a single T cell receptor beta chain sequence along with its context. Sequenced by immunoSEQ multiplex PCR; TCRdb stores in-frame clones only, minus some. Among about 320,000 clones listed, roughly 85% were seen once. The sample comes from a study of blood T cell repertoires in COVID-19. Study details: From T cells, B-cell-depleted T cells, or PBMCs came the material, which was cDNA or gDNA.

The CDR3 has 14 residues. The germline V gene encodes CDR1 SGHRS and CDR2 YFSETQ. V lost 0 bases, J lost 8 bases, and 14 bases lay in between. The cohort comprised adults aged about 18 to 100 years residing in approximately 22 US areas. Someone with COVID-19 had been met by exposed participants within 2 weeks before study entry. This sequence originates from a woman in her twenties or thirties who had been exposed to COVID-19. V usage is TRBV5-1 and J usage is TRBJ1-2; no definite D call. Material: PBMCs or T cells enriched from blood (not recorded which). CDR3 nucleotide sequence: TGCGCCAGCAGCTTGGACGCGCGGGCGGGCGGCTACACCTTC. Translated, it gives CASSLDARAGGYTF.